Listed below are T cell receptor beta chains from one sample, sequenced in a study of CD8+ T cells in alopecia areata. This table comes from immunoSEQ multiplex PCR, and its TCRdb copy is limited to in-frame clones, with some not included. The sample has around 130,000 clones, approximately 53% seen once; the top ten hold about 4.9%. The source was CD4+ T cells sorted from blood, collected at week 0. All receptors come from a human donor with alopecia areata. Each CDR3 is given with its conserved first and last residue. A D gene is named only where the DNA matches it firmly. Where a row states a size, it is once, few, many or the class of an expanded clone; other rows omit it.

D gene	clone size	V gene	J gene	CDR3 protein	CDR3 DNA
TRBD2	few	TRBV4-3	TRBJ2-1	CASSPTYSGWSYNEQFF	TGCGCCAGCAGCCCAACCTATAGCGGGTGGTCCTACAATGAGCAGTTCTTC
TRBD1	few	TRBV29-1	TRBJ1-1	CSVETGRATEAFF	TGCAGCGTAGAGACAGGGAGGGCCACTGAAGCTTTCTTT
-	-	TRBV2	TRBJ2-7	CASSPQGQNYEQYF	TGTGCCAGCAGTCCCCAAGGACAGAACTACGAGCAGTACTTC
TRBD1	few	TRBV29-1	TRBJ1-2	CSVRGAAGFGYTF	TGCAGCGTCAGGGGGGCGGCCGGGTTCGGCTACACCTTC
-	-	TRBV18	TRBJ1-1	CASSSQAGADVNTEAFF	TGTGCCAGCTCATCCCAAGCGGGGGCGGACGTGAACACTGAAGCTTTCTTT
TRBD1	-	TRBV5-1	TRBJ1-4	CATRTGFGATNEKLFF	TGCGCCACCAGGACAGGGTTCGGTGCAACTAATGAAAAACTGTTTTTT
-	once	TRBV7-9	TRBJ1-1	CASSTQGTMNTEAFF	TGTGCCAGCAGCACCCAAGGGACCATGAACACTGAAGCTTTCTTT
TRBD1	-	TRBV5-1	TRBJ1-5	CASSRGQEGQPQHF	TGCGCCAGCAGCAGGGGACAGGAAGGCCAGCCCCAGCATTTT
-	-	TRBV28	TRBJ1-3	CASTDNRDDGNTIYF	TGTGCCAGCACCGACAACAGGGATGACGGAAACACCATATATTTT
-	-	TRBV15	TRBJ2-5	CATSARDQQETQYF	TGTGCCACCAGCGCCCGGGACCAACAAGAGACCCAGTACTTC
TRBD2	-	TRBV5-1	TRBJ2-1	CASNSGSAYNEQFF	TGCGCCAGCAATAGCGGGAGTGCATACAATGAGCAGTTCTTC
-	-	TRBV7-2	TRBJ2-4	CASSLDRAANIQYF	TGTGCCAGCAGCTTAGATCGGGCAGCAAACATTCAGTACTTC
-	-	TRBV2	TRBJ2-3	CASSYTTFDTQYF	TGTGCCAGCAGTTATACTACATTTGATACGCAGTATTTT
-	-	TRBV9	TRBJ1-5	CASSVGQGNQPQHF	TGTGCCAGCAGCGTAGGTCAGGGCAATCAGCCCCAGCATTTT
TRBD1	-	TRBV6-5	TRBJ2-1	CASRKDQGAYNEQFF	TGTGCCAGCAGGAAAGACCAGGGGGCCTACAATGAGCAGTTCTTC
TRBD1	-	TRBV7-9	TRBJ1-5	CASSRNIRQGANQPQHF	TGTGCCAGCAGCCGAAACATTCGACAGGGCGCGAATCAGCCCCAGCATTTT
TRBD1	-	TRBV25-1	TRBJ2-7	CASRETGAGSYEQYF	TGTGCCAGCAGGGAAACAGGGGCGGGCTCCTACGAGCAGTACTTC
-	few	TRBV10-3	TRBJ2-5	CAISVGQETQYF	TGTGCCATCAGTGTCGGCCAAGAGACCCAGTACTTC
-	-	TRBV6-6	TRBJ2-2	CASSYFTSLNTGELFF	TGTGCCAGCAGTTACTTCACTAGCCTAAACACCGGGGAGCTGTTTTTT
-	-	TRBV10-3	TRBJ1-1	CAISDRDSRTFF	TGTGCCATCAGTGACAGAGACAGCCGTACTTTCTTT
-	-	TRBV4-1	TRBJ1-1	CASSRAGPNTEAFF	TGCGCCAGCAGCCGCGCGGGACCGAACACTGAAGCTTTCTTT
TRBD1	-	TRBV6-4	TRBJ2-1	CASSRDRVYEQFF	TGTGCCAGCAGTCGGGACAGGGTTTATGAGCAGTTCTTC
-	-	TRBV30	TRBJ2-1	CAWSEGGPYNEQFF	TGTGCCTGGAGCGAGGGGGGCCCGTACAATGAGCAGTTCTTC
-	-	TRBV5-4	TRBJ1-4	CASSPTATDEKLFF	TGTGCCAGCAGCCCGACAGCGACGGATGAAAAACTGTTTTTT
-	-	TRBV9	TRBJ1-1	CASSVGPGLNTEAFF	TGTGCCAGCAGCGTAGGGCCGGGACTGAACACTGAAGCTTTCTTT
TRBD1	-	TRBV2	TRBJ1-3	CASSEQGARGNTIYF	TGTGCCAGCAGTGAACAGGGGGCGAGGGGAAACACCATATATTTT
-	-	TRBV11-1	TRBJ2-1	CASSTRSTVSYNEQFF	TGTGCCAGCAGCACCCGTTCCACCGTCTCCTACAATGAGCAGTTCTTC
-	-	TRBV6-1	TRBJ1-4	CASTSWSEKLFF	TGTGCCAGCACGAGTTGGAGTGAAAAACTGTTTTTT
-	-	TRBV6-5	TRBJ2-5	CASSRGETQYF	TGTGCCAGTTCCCGGGGAGAGACCCAGTACTTC
-	-	TRBV18	TRBJ2-3	CASSPPGLTDTQYF	TGTGCCAGCTCACCACCGGGCCTCACAGATACGCAGTATTTT
-	medium-sized	TRBV20-1	TRBJ2-2	CSASGTGELFF	TGCAGTGCTAGCGGCACCGGGGAGCTGTTTTTT
-	-	TRBV7-9	TRBJ2-3	CASSFGRFDTDTQYF	TGTGCCAGCAGCTTTGGAAGGTTCGACACAGATACGCAGTATTTT
-	-	TRBV2	TRBJ2-2	CASRYTGELFF	TGTGCCAGCAGGTACACCGGGGAGCTGTTTTTT
-	-	TRBV29-1	TRBJ1-2	CSVSEGVNYGYTF	TGCAGCGTTTCGGAGGGGGTAAACTATGGCTACACCTTC
-	-	TRBV19	TRBJ2-1	CASSIGPSSYNEQFF	TGTGCCAGTAGTATAGGTCCGAGCTCCTACAATGAGCAGTTCTTC
TRBD1	-	TRBV7-7	TRBJ2-7	CASSLGQLYEQYF	TGTGCCAGCAGCTTGGGACAGCTCTACGAGCAGTACTTC
-	-	TRBV5-6	TRBJ1-5	CASSFKGRGQPQHF	TGTGCCAGCAGCTTTAAGGGGAGAGGGCAGCCCCAGCATTTT
TRBD1	-	TRBV9	TRBJ1-1	CASSATGGIFAEAFF	TGTGCCAGCAGCGCTACAGGGGGGATCTTCGCTGAAGCTTTCTTT
TRBD1	-	TRBV4-1	TRBJ1-6	CASSQDGATGTSPLHF	TGCGCCAGCAGCCAAGATGGGGCGACAGGGACTTCACCCCTCCACTTT
-	-	TRBV5-1	TRBJ2-6	CASSPLSGANVLTF	TGCGCCAGCAGTCCCCTCTCTGGGGCCAACGTCCTGACTTTC
-	-	TRBV10-3	TRBJ2-1	CAISELGNEQFF	TGTGCCATCAGTGAGTTGGGCAATGAGCAGTTCTTC
-	-	TRBV7-3	TRBJ2-5	CASSADQETQYF	TGTGCCAGCAGCGCCGACCAAGAGACCCAGTACTTC
TRBD2	-	TRBV4-1	TRBJ2-2	CASSPLAGSTGELFF	TGCGCCAGCAGCCCCCTAGCGGGCAGCACCGGGGAGCTGTTTTTT
-	few	TRBV6-5	TRBJ1-2	CASGRGSPGYTF	TGTGCCAGCGGAAGGGGGTCGCCTGGCTACACCTTC
TRBD1	-	TRBV10-3	TRBJ2-7	CAISDRGTASYEQYF	TGTGCCATCAGTGATAGGGGGACAGCCTCCTACGAGCAGTACTTC
-	few	TRBV5-1	TRBJ2-6	CASSLDSGANVLTF	TGCGCCAGCAGCTTAGACTCTGGGGCCAACGTCCTGACTTTC
TRBD1	-	TRBV11-2	TRBJ2-3	CASSVRGLRTDTQYF	TGTGCCAGCAGCGTCAGGGGGCTTAGGACAGATACGCAGTATTTT
-	few	TRBV4-3	TRBJ2-2	CASSRDINTGELFF	TGCGCCAGCAGCCGAGACATTAACACCGGGGAGCTGTTTTTT
-	-	TRBV14	TRBJ1-2	CASSQDGGYTF	TGTGCCAGCAGCCAAGATGGGGGCTACACCTTC